Listed below are T cell receptor beta chains from one sample, sequenced in a study of blood T cell repertoires in COVID-19. TCRdb's copy holds only in-frame clones and misses some; the assay was immunoSEQ multiplex PCR. The data contain roughly 120,000 clones, 72% of them singletons. Material: peripheral blood. The receptors originated from a woman aged 55-75 years with acute or convalescent COVID-19. CDR3s include the opening cysteine and the closing phenylalanine or tryptophan. A D gene is named only where the DNA matches it firmly. Clone size is shown for a subset of rows, as once, few, many or a class of expanded clone.

D gene	J gene	V gene	clone size	CDR3 DNA	CDR3 protein
NA	TRBJ2-7	TRBV24-1	NA	TGTGCCACCAGTGATACCGGGACAACGACGGTCTACGAGCAGTACTTC	CATSDTGTTTVYEQYF
TRBD1	TRBJ2-5	TRBV5-1	NA	TGCGCCAGCAGCTTGACGAGAAGGACAGGGGGCTTCGGAGAGACCCAGTACTTC	CASSLTRRTGGFGETQYF
NA	TRBJ2-3	TRBV19	NA	TGTGCCAGTAGTATTAGCGTCGAGGGCACAGATACGCAGTATTTT	CASSISVEGTDTQYF
TRBD1	TRBJ1-5	TRBV2	NA	TGTGCCAGCAGAGGGGACAGTTATCAGCCCCAGCATTTT	CASRGDSYQPQHF
NA	TRBJ1-1	TRBV29-1	many	TGCAGCGGGGAGTTACACGGTTCGAACACTGAAGCTTTCTTT	CSGELHGSNTEAFF
NA	TRBJ1-5	TRBV6-5	NA	TGTGCCAGCAGTTACTCCGGGGATCAGCCCCAGCATTTT	CASSYSGDQPQHF
TRBD1	TRBJ2-5	TRBV7-2	NA	TGTGCCAGCAGCTTCCGGGGACAGCAAGAGACCCAGTACTTC	CASSFRGQQETQYF
NA	TRBJ1-1	TRBV7-9	few	TGTGCCAGCAGCTCATTGACAATGAACACTGAAGCTTTCTTT	CASSSLTMNTEAFF
TRBD1	TRBJ1-6	TRBV3-1/TRBV3-2	NA	TGTGCCAGCAGCCAGGGACAGATAAATTCACCCCTCCACTTT	CASSQGQINSPLHF
NA	TRBJ1-2	TRBV7-8	NA	TGTGCCAGCAGCAGGGGCCCAACCTATGGCTACACCTTC	CASSRGPTYGYTF
TRBD1	TRBJ2-1	TRBV5-4	NA	TGTGCCAGCAGTCTCGCAGGGGGCAGGCGAGGCTACAATGAGCAGTTCTTC	CASSLAGGRRGYNEQFF
NA	TRBJ1-3	TRBV6-2/TRBV6-3	NA	TGTGCCAGCAGTTATCGAATGAGCCTCTCTGGAAACACCATATATTTT	CASSYRMSLSGNTIYF
TRBD1	TRBJ2-2	TRBV7-9	NA	TGTGCCAGCAGCCGACAGGGGGCGAAGACCGGGGAGCTGTTTTTT	CASSRQGAKTGELFF
TRBD2	TRBJ2-1	TRBV7-6	NA	TGTGCCAGCAGCTCTCCGGGACTAGCCCACAATGAGCAGTTCTTC	CASSSPGLAHNEQFF
TRBD1	TRBJ1-2	TRBV6-1	once	TGTGCCAGCAGTGAATCACAGGGGGCAGGGGGCTACACCTTC	CASSESQGAGGYTF
NA	TRBJ1-5	TRBV7-2	NA	TGTGCCAGCAGCTGGGGGGGGATGGGTCAGCCCCAGCATTTT	CASSWGGMGQPQHF
TRBD2	TRBJ2-1	TRBV5-5	NA	TGTGCCAGCAGTCGGACTAGCGGGGGTGAGCAGTTCTTC	CASSRTSGGEQFF
NA	TRBJ1-1	TRBV11-3	NA	TGTGCCAGCAGCTTAGGGGGGCCGAACACTGAAGCTTTCTTT	CASSLGGPNTEAFF
NA	TRBJ2-6	TRBV30	NA	TGTGCCTGGAGTCCCCTAGCTTCTGGGGCCAACGTCCTGACTTTC	CAWSPLASGANVLTF
NA	TRBJ1-1	TRBV7-8	few	TGTGCCAGCAGCTTAGAGCCGGGGAACACTGAAGCTTTCTTT	CASSLEPGNTEAFF
NA	TRBJ2-2	TRBV9	NA	TGTGCCAGCAGCGTAGCAGGTGTCACCGGGGAGCTGTTTTTT	CASSVAGVTGELFF
NA	TRBJ2-7	TRBV19	NA	TGTGCCAGTAGTATGGAGAGGGTTGGCGAGCAGTACTTC	CASSMERVGEQYF
TRBD1	TRBJ1-2	TRBV29-1	NA	TGCAGCGTGTTACAGGGGCAGGGCTATGGCTACACCTTC	CSVLQGQGYGYTF
TRBD1	TRBJ1-4	TRBV19	NA	TGTGCCAGTAGCAACAGGGGGGAAAATGAAAAACTGTTTTTT	CASSNRGENEKLFF
NA	TRBJ1-1	TRBV29-1	NA	TGCAGCGTTGTTCGGGGTTCGGACACTGAAGCTTTCTTT	CSVVRGSDTEAFF
NA	TRBJ1-2	TRBV7-9	NA	TGTGCCAGCAGCTTACGGGACTACTATGGCTACACCTTC	CASSLRDYYGYTF
NA	TRBJ2-7	TRBV5-4	NA	TGTGCCAGCAGCTCGCGGGGAGGCTACGAGCAGTACTTC	CASSSRGGYEQYF
NA	TRBJ2-2	TRBV19	few	TGTGCCAGTAGTACGGGGGCCGGGGAGCTGTTTTTT	CASSTGAGELFF
NA	TRBJ1-6	TRBV7-9	few	TGTGCCAGCAGCGGCTGGACAAGGCATAATTCACCCCTCCACTTT	CASSGWTRHNSPLHF
TRBD1	TRBJ1-2	TRBV29-1	NA	TGCAGCGCCCGAAAGGGACAGCAGGGCTACACCTTC	CSARKGQQGYTF
NA	TRBJ1-3	TRBV30	NA	TGTGCCTGGAGTGAGGGACAATCGTTTTCTGGAAACACCATATATTTT	CAWSEGQSFSGNTIYF
NA	TRBJ1-1	TRBV6-1	few	TGTGCCAGCAGTGAGCGGGTGTACATGAACACTGAAGCTTTCTTT	CASSERVYMNTEAFF
NA	TRBJ2-2	TRBV19	NA	TGTGCCAGTACCGCGGGGCAGGGTCGGACCGGGGAGCTGTTTTTT	CASTAGQGRTGELFF
NA	TRBJ2-1	TRBV6-2/TRBV6-3	NA	TGTGCCAGCAGTTACGGCGGGGCCATAAGGGATGAGCAGTTCTTC	CASSYGGAIRDEQFF
NA	TRBJ1-1	TRBV28	NA	TGTGCCAGCAGTTTAGGGGACTGGGCTTTCTTT	CASSLGDWAFF
NA	TRBJ1-4	TRBV2	NA	TGTGCCAGCAGACCAACAGGGCGGGAAAAACTGTTTTTT	CASRPTGREKLFF
TRBD1	TRBJ1-5	TRBV19	NA	TGTGCCAGTAGACCCAGGGGGCAGGGCAATCAGCCCCAGCATTTT	CASRPRGQGNQPQHF
NA	TRBJ2-2	TRBV9	NA	TGTGCCAGCAGCGTATTTGTCTCGGGGGAGCTGTTTTTT	CASSVFVSGELFF
TRBD2	TRBJ2-7	TRBV5-1	few	TGCGCCAGCAGCCCCCCTAGCGGGGGGCACGAGCAGTACTTC	CASSPPSGGHEQYF
NA	TRBJ1-1	TRBV19	NA	TGTGCCAGTAGTATACTCCCGGGAATGAACACTGAAGCTTTCTTT	CASSILPGMNTEAFF
TRBD1	TRBJ2-2	TRBV5-6	NA	TGTGCCATGCGACAGGGGGCATTCGGGGAGCTGTTTTTT	CAMRQGAFGELFF
NA	TRBJ2-7	TRBV5-4	NA	TGTGCCAGCAGCCCCAAGGGCCAGGGATCTCCATACGAGCAGTACTTC	CASSPKGQGSPYEQYF
NA	TRBJ1-1	TRBV30	NA	TGTGCCTGGACCTTATTGGGGGGTATGAACACTGAAGCTTTCTTT	CAWTLLGGMNTEAFF
TRBD1	TRBJ2-1	TRBV5-1	NA	TGCGCCAGCAGCTTGGCTCGGACAGGGGTGGGCGATGAGCAGTTCTTC	CASSLARTGVGDEQFF
NA	TRBJ2-7	TRBV3-1/TRBV3-2	once	TGTGCCATATCGACGGGGGGCCGCGAGCAGTACTTC	CAISTGGREQYF
NA	TRBJ1-1	TRBV24-1	NA	TGTGCCACCAGTGATAAGACAGGGAACACTGAAGCTTTCTTT	CATSDKTGNTEAFF
TRBD1	TRBJ2-2	TRBV6-6	NA	TGTGCCAGCACCAGGACAGGGGGATCCACCGGGGAGCTGTTTTTT	CASTRTGGSTGELFF
NA	TRBJ2-1	TRBV9	once	TGTGCCAGCTCTTACGGAACGGGGGTCTACAATGAGCAGTTCTTC	CASSYGTGVYNEQFF
NA	TRBJ2-3	TRBV6-1	NA	TGTGCCAGCAGTGATTTGTTGGCTAGAGGTAACACAGATACGCAGTATTTT	CASSDLLARGNTDTQYF
NA	TRBJ1-1	TRBV7-2	once	TGTGCCAGCAGCTACGGTTTGATGAACACTGAAGCTTTCTTT	CASSYGLMNTEAFF
NA	TRBJ2-7	TRBV6-5	NA	TGTGCCAGCAGTTACGCGGGTTCCTCCTACGAGCAGTACTTC	CASSYAGSSYEQYF
NA	TRBJ1-4	TRBV6-1	NA	TGTGCCAGCAGTGAAGCGTATTTTGAAAAACTGTTTTTT	CASSEAYFEKLFF
TRBD1	TRBJ2-2	TRBV7-2	NA	TGTGCCAGCAGAGGGCAGGGGGTTAACACCGGGGAGCTGTTTTTT	CASRGQGVNTGELFF
NA	TRBJ2-7	TRBV5-6	NA	TGTGCCAGCAGCTTGGCCTCGGGGGAGCAGTACTTC	CASSLASGEQYF
TRBD1	TRBJ1-2	TRBV28	NA	TGTGCCAGCAGTTCCCCCGCGGCAGGGGGCGCCGATGGCTACACCTTC	CASSSPAAGGADGYTF